Listed below are T cell receptor beta chains from one sample, sequenced in a study of cytomegalovirus exposure and HLA in healthy donors. The method was immunoSEQ multiplex PCR; TCRdb's version includes in-frame clones alone and lacks a portion of them. The repertoire has roughly 150,000 clones, approximately 80% of them found once; the top ten carry around 2%. The sample consisted of PBMCs. These receptors came from a young man in good health and CMV-seropositive. Each CDR3 is given with its conserved first and last residue. The D gene is left open where the match is weak. Not all rows give a size; the values are once, few, many and, for expanded clones, a class.

d_call,clone_size,j_call,v_call,cdr3_aa,cdr3_nt
TRBD1,.,TRBJ2-1,TRBV10-1,CASTTDRGSYNEQFF,TGCGCCAGCACCACGGACAGGGGCTCCTACAATGAGCAGTTCTTC
.,.,TRBJ2-3,TRBV7-9,CASSLRGGEPRALSTQYF,TGTGCCAGCAGCTTAAGGGGGGGGGAGCCTAGGGCCCTAAGTACGCAGTATTTT
.,.,TRBJ2-1,TRBV19,CASSIAGEPYNEQFF,TGTGCCAGTAGTATAGCGGGGGAGCCCTACAATGAGCAGTTCTTC
.,.,TRBJ2-5,TRBV28,CASSPTVLQETQYF,TGTGCCAGCAGCCCGACAGTGTTACAAGAGACCCAGTACTTC
TRBD1,.,TRBJ2-1,TRBV7-7,CASSPAGGQGNNEQFF,TGTGCTAGCAGCCCCGCTGGGGGACAGGGTAACAATGAGCAGTTCTTC
.,.,TRBJ2-7,TRBV2,CASSSQPYEQYF,TGTGCCAGCAGTAGCCAACCCTACGAGCAGTACTTC
.,.,TRBJ2-7,TRBV7-2,CASSGGSTYEQYF,TGTGCCAGCAGCGGGGGCTCTACCTACGAGCAGTACTTC
.,.,TRBJ1-1,TRBV10-3,CAISESVAGVAFF,TGTGCCATCAGTGAGTCAGTCGCAGGGGTAGCTTTCTTT
.,.,TRBJ1-5,TRBV2,CASSDRGLGNQPQHF,TGTGCCAGCAGTGACCGGGGTTTGGGCAATCAGCCCCAGCATTTT
.,.,TRBJ1-5,TRBV6-1,CASIGPYSNQPQHF,TGTGCCAGCATTGGGCCTTATAGCAATCAGCCCCAGCATTTT
TRBD2,once,TRBJ2-3,TRBV9,CASSVNVAGGGDTQYF,TGTGCCAGCAGCGTAAACGTCGCGGGGGGCGGGGATACGCAGTATTTT
.,.,TRBJ1-1,TRBV25-1,CASSDRPGYTEAFF,TGTGCCAGCAGTGACCGACCGGGGTACACTGAAGCTTTCTTT
TRBD1,once,TRBJ1-1,TRBV7-9,CASSLGPGQGAAENTEAFF,TGTGCCAGCAGCTTAGGACCGGGACAGGGGGCCGCCGAGAACACTGAAGCTTTCTTT
.,.,TRBJ2-1,TRBV29-1,CSALTLYNEQFF,TGCAGCGCTCTGACACTCTACAATGAGCAGTTCTTC
TRBD2,.,TRBJ2-1,TRBV10-3,CAISDTPGTSGQSSYNEQFF,TGTGCCATCAGTGATACTCCCGGGACTAGCGGGCAGAGCTCCTACAATGAGCAGTTCTTC
TRBD2,many,TRBJ2-2,TRBV19,CASSPAGGGELFF,TGTGCCAGTAGTCCGGCGGGGGGCGGGGAGCTGTTTTTT
.,.,TRBJ1-2,TRBV19,CATHSVEGMGGGGYTF,TGTGCCACCCATAGCGTGGAGGGAATGGGGGGTGGCGGCTACACCTTC
.,.,TRBJ2-5,TRBV10-1,CASSDDKGAGETQYF,TGCGCCAGCAGTGATGACAAGGGTGCGGGTGAGACCCAGTACTTC
.,.,TRBJ2-6,TRBV19,CASKGVITGANVLTF,TGTGCCAGTAAGGGGGTGATAACTGGGGCCAACGTCCTGACTTTC
TRBD1,.,TRBJ2-7,TRBV2,CASSWDRGSYEQYF,TGTGCCAGCAGTTGGGACAGGGGGTCCTACGAGCAGTACTTC
.,.,TRBJ2-5,TRBV10-3,CAIRPTENQETQYF,TGTGCCATCAGACCGACAGAGAACCAAGAGACCCAGTACTTC
.,.,TRBJ2-3,TRBV6-4,CASSDHLYTDTQYF,TGTGCCAGCAGTGACCACCTATACACAGATACGCAGTATTTT
TRBD1,.,TRBJ1-4,TRBV7-8,CASSPNHWDRPNEKLFF,TGTGCCAGCAGCCCAAATCACTGGGACAGGCCAAACGAAAAACTGTTTTTT
TRBD1,once,TRBJ1-5,TRBV19,CASSIEWTGREQPQHF,TGTGCCAGTAGTATAGAGTGGACAGGGAGGGAACAGCCCCAGCATTTT